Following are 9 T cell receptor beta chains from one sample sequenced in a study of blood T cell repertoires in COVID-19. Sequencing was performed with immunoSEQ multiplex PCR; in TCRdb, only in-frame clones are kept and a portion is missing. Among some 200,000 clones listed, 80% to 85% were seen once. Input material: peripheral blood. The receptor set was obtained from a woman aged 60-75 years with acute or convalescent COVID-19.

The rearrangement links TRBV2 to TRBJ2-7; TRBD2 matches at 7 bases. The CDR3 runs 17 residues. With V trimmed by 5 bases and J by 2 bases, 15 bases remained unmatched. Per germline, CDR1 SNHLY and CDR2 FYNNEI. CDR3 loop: CASSSQTSAAGAYEQYF. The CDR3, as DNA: TGTGCCAGCAGTTCGCAAACTAGCGCGGCCGGCGCCTACGAGCAGTACTTC.

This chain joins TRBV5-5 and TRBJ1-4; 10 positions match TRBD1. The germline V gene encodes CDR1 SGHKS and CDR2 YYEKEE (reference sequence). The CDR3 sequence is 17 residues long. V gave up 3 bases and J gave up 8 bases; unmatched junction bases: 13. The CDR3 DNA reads TGTGCCAGCAGCTACGGGACAGGGGTAAAAGGGGTAGAAAAACTGTTTTTT. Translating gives CASSYGTGVKGVEKLFF.

The CDR3: CASSYDLRGGNEQYF. The CDR3 DNA reads TGTGCCAGCAGCTATGACCTGCGGGGGGGTAACGAGCAGTACTTC. This sequence joins TRBV7-9 and TRBJ2-7; 9 bases fit TRBD2. CDR3 length: 15 amino acids. The V gene's germline CDR1 is SEHNR and CDR2 FQNEAQ (reference sequence). Losses at the gene ends were 4 bases for V and 5 bases for J; bases not matched to a gene: 9.

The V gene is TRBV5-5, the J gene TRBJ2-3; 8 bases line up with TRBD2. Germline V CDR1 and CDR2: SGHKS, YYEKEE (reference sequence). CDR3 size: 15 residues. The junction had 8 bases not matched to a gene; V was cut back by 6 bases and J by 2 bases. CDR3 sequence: CASKRTSTSTDTQYF. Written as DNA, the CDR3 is TGTGCCAGCAAACGGACTAGCACTTCCACAGATACGCAGTATTTT.

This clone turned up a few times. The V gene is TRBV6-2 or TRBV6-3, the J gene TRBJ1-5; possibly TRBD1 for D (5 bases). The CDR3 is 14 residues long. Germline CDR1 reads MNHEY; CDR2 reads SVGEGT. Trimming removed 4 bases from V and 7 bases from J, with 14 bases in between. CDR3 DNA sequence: TGTGCCAGCAGTTTACGCAGGGAGGGCCAGCCCCAGCATTTT. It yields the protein CASSLRREGQPQHF.

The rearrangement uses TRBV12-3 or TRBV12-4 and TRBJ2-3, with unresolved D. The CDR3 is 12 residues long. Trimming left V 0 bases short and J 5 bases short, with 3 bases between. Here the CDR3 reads CASSLARDTQYF. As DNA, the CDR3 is TGTGCCAGCAGTTTAGCGAGAGATACGCAGTATTTT.

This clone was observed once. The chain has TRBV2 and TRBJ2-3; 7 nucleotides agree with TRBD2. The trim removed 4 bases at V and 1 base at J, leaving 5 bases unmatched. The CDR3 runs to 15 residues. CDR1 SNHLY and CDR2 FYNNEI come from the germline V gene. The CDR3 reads CASSGGSGGTDTQYF. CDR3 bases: TGTGCCAGCAGTGGGGGAAGCGGGGGCACAGATACGCAGTATTTT.

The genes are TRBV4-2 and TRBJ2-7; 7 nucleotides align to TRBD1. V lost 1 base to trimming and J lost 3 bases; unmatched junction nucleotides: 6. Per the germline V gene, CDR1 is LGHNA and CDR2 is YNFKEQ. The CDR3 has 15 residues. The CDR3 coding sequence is TGTGCCAGCAGCCAAGCGACAGGGAAAAGCTACGAGCAGTACTTC. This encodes CASSQATGKSYEQYF.

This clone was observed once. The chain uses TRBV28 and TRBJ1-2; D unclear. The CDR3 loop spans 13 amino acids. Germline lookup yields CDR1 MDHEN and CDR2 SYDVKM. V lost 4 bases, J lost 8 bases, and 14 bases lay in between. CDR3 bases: TGTGCCAGCAGTTCAGGCGAAACAAGCGGCTACACCTTC. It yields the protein CASSSGETSGYTF.